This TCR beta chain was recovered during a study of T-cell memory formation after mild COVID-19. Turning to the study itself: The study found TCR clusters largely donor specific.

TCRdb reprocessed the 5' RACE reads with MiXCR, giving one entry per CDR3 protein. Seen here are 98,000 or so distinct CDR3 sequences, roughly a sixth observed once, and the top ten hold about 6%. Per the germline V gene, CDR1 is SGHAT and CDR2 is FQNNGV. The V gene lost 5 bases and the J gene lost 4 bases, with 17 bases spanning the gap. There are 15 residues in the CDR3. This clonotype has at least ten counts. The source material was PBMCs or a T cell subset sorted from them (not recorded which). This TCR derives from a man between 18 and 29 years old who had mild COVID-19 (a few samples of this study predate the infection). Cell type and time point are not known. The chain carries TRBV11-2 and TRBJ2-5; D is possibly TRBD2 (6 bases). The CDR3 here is CASSEVGGVGETQYF. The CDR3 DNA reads TGTGCCAGCAGCGAAGTCGGGGGAGTCGGAGAGACCCAGTACTTC.